These 22 T cell receptor beta chains were all obtained from the same sample, sequenced in a study of blood T cell repertoires in COVID-19. TCRdb's copy holds only in-frame clones and misses some; the assay was immunoSEQ multiplex PCR. Of 95,000 to 150,000 clones in the sample, around four fifths are singletons; the top ten hold about 6%. Sequencing was done on a sample of peripheral blood. The receptors were sampled from an elderly man with active or convalescent COVID-19.

The rearrangement joins TRBV7-2 to TRBJ2-7; 11 bases agree with TRBD2. The CDR3 extends over 16 amino acids. Germline CDR1 is SGHTA and CDR2 is FQGNSA. The trim removed 2 bases at V and 1 base at J, leaving 4 bases unmatched. CDR3 in DNA: TGTGCCAGCAGCTTATCCCTAGCGGGGGGTTCCTACGAGCAGTACTTC. This encodes CASSLSLAGGSYEQYF.

V gene TRBV2 combines with J gene TRBJ1-3; D gene unclear. CDR1 and CDR2 (germline): SNHLY, FYNNEI. V lost 7 bases, J lost 0 bases, and 7 bases lay in between. The CDR3 extends over 13 amino acids. In nucleotides, the CDR3 is TGTGCCAGCAAGTACAGCTCTGGAAACACCATATATTTT. This translates into CASKYSSGNTIYF.

The CDR3 protein is CAIRDTIGTEAFF. CDR3 DNA: TGTGCCATAAGGGACACCATAGGCACTGAAGCTTTCTTT. This sequence joins TRBV10-3 and TRBJ1-1; D is possibly TRBD1 (6 bases). CDR1 is ENHRY and CDR2 is SYGVKD in the germline V gene. This CDR3 region has 13 residues. The V and J ends lost 9 bases and 4 bases respectively, with 15 bases between them.

V is TRBV30 and J is TRBJ2-5; TRBD1 aligns across 7 bases. Germline V gene sequence: CDR1 GTSNPN, CDR2 SVGIG (reference sequence). The ends lost 4 bases at V and 2 bases at J; junction bases unmatched: 7. CDR3 length equals 14 residues. The CDR3: CAWTRQGTQETQYF. The CDR3 nucleotides read TGTGCCTGGACCCGACAGGGAACTCAAGAGACCCAGTACTTC. The whole variable domain, remainder taken from reference TRBV30 and TRBJ2-5, is SQTIHQWPATLVQPVGSPLSLECTVEGTSNPNLYWYRQAAGRGLQLLFYSVGIGQISSEVPQNLSASRPQDRQFILSSKKLLLSDSGFYLCAWTRQGTQETQYFGPGTRLLVL.

Only a few counts were recorded for this clone. The V and J genes are TRBV6-1 and TRBJ1-2, with a possible D match to TRBD1 (5 bases). Germline CDR1 and CDR2: MNHNS and SASEGT. V was shortened by 0 bases and J by 7 bases, with 18 bases between the two germline ends. The CDR3 runs 16 residues. The CDR3 reads CASSEALAAGGGGYTF. The CDR3 DNA sequence: TGTGCCAGCAGTGAAGCTTTGGCAGCCGGGGGAGGTGGCTACACCTTC.

The rearrangement joins TRBV18 to TRBJ1-2; perhaps TRBD1 as D (5 bases). The CDR3 loop spans 15 amino acids. The ends were cut back, 3 bases at V and 5 bases at J, with 16 bases in the middle. CDR1 and CDR2 from the germline V gene are KGHSH and LQKENI. The CDR3 region has the DNA TGTGCCAGCTCACCCTCGAGGTCCGGGGGTTATGGCTACACCTTC. Its protein is CASSPSRSGGYGYTF.

This rearrangement joins TRBV19 to TRBJ1-5; tentative D call: TRBD1 (6 bases). The CDR3 has 13 amino acids. V lost 7 bases and J lost 6, with 13 bases in between. Germline values: CDR1 LNHDA, CDR2 SQIVND (reference sequence). The CDR3 coding sequence is TGTGCCAGTAATAAGGGGGTGTTTCAGCCCCAGCATTTT. It codes for CASNKGVFQPQHF. Filled out from reference TRBV19 and TRBJ1-5, the complete variable domain reads DGGITQSPKYLFRKEGQNVTLSCEQNLNHDAMYWYRQDPGQGLRLIYYSQIVNDFQKGDIAEGYSVSREKKESFPLTVTSAQKNPTAFYLCASNKGVFQPQHFGDGTRLSIL.

The rearrangement uses TRBV10-3 and TRBJ2-3, with D tentatively TRBD1 (5 bases). This CDR3 is 15 amino acids long. The ends were cut back, 5 bases at V and 3 bases at J, with 15 bases in the middle. Germline V gene data show CDR1 as ENHRY and CDR2 as SYGVKD. The CDR3 region is CAISFTRGTTDTQYF. CDR3 DNA: TGTGCCATCAGTTTCACAAGGGGTACTACAGATACGCAGTATTTT.

In this sample, this clone turned up once. The rearrangement joins TRBV4-3 to TRBJ2-7; 9 nucleotides match TRBD1. Germline CDR1 is LGHNA and CDR2 is YSLEER. The CDR3 spans 14 residues. The junction had 2 bases not matched to a gene; V was cut back by 2 bases and J by 3 bases. The CDR3 here is CASSQTGGHYEQYF. The CDR3 bases are TGCGCCAGCAGCCAAACAGGGGGCCACTACGAGCAGTACTTC.

V and J are TRBV4-3 and TRBJ1-2, with TRBD1 matching 8 bases. The germline CDR1 and CDR2 sequences are LGHNA and YSLEER. The CDR3 sequence is 16 residues long. Trimming at V came to 1 base and at J to 4 bases, leaving 8 bases not matched to a gene. The CDR3 is CASSQGGTGQGYGYTF. For the CDR3, the DNA is TGCGCCAGCAGCCAAGGAGGGACAGGACAGGGCTATGGCTACACCTTC.

The V call is TRBV27, the J call TRBJ2-1, with D perhaps matching TRBD2 (7 bases). The ends were cut back, 4 bases at V and 7 bases at J, with 20 bases in the middle. Germline-derived CDR1 and CDR2 are MNHEY and SMNVEV (reference sequence). This CDR3 contains 16 residues. The CDR3 spells CASSSPPRGGLNEQFF. Written as DNA, the CDR3 is TGTGCCAGCAGTTCCCCCCCTAGGGGGGGCCTGAATGAGCAGTTCTTC.

This clone appeared once. J is TRBJ2-3 and V is TRBV7-2; 7 bases map to TRBD1. This CDR3 contains 15 residues. Germline CDR1 reads SGHTA; CDR2 reads FQGNSA. Losses at the gene ends were 3 bases for V and 1 base for J; bases not matched to a gene: 4. CDR3 amino acids: CASSFHQGGTDTQYF. The CDR3 bases are TGTGCCAGCAGCTTTCACCAGGGGGGCACAGATACGCAGTATTTT.

The chain combines TRBV18 with TRBJ2-2; D call uncertain. From germline, CDR1 is KGHSH and CDR2 LQKENI. The CDR3 length is 17 residues. V lost 4 bases, J lost 2 bases, and 17 bases lay in between. The CDR3 sequence is CASSRYAHDKNTGELFF. The CDR3 nucleotides are TGTGCCAGCTCACGATACGCCCATGACAAAAACACCGGGGAGCTGTTTTTT.

This clone was detected only once. The J gene is TRBJ2-3, the V gene TRBV6-2 or TRBV6-3; D unclear. Trimming removed 0 bases from V and 5 bases from J, with 9 bases in between. Germline CDR1 is MNHEY and CDR2 is SVGEGT. This CDR3 has 14 residues. The CDR3 nucleotides are TGTGCCAGCAGTTACTCTTCAGTTGAAGATACGCAGTATTTT. This sequence encodes CASSYSSVEDTQYF.

The J gene is TRBJ1-5, the V gene TRBV6-2 or TRBV6-3; TRBD1 agrees at 7 bases. The germline V gene has CDR1 MNHEY and CDR2 SVGEGT. V lost 6 bases and J lost 5; bases outside the gene matches: 7. The CDR3 totals 14 residues. The CDR3 sequence: CASSPNRGDQPQHF. CDR3 nucleotide sequence: TGTGCCAGCAGCCCGAACAGGGGAGATCAGCCCCAGCATTTT.

V and J are TRBV18 and TRBJ2-1, with 10 bases lining up with TRBD2. CDR1 and CDR2 from the germline V gene are KGHSH and LQKENI. The V segment lost 4 bases and the J segment 4 bases; nucleotides outside the gene matches: 7. The CDR3 is 16 amino acids. Here the CDR3 DNA reads TGTGCCAGCTCACTAGCTAGCGGGGGACATTACAATGAGCAGTTCTTC. Translated, it gives CASSLASGGHYNEQFF. Full variable domain (remainder filled in from reference TRBV18 and TRBJ2-1): NAGVMQNPRHLVRRRGQEARLRCSPMKGHSHVYWYRQLPEEGLKFMVYLQKENIIDESGMPKERFSAEFPKEGPSILRIQQVVRGDSAAYFCASSLASGGHYNEQFFGPGTRLTVL.

The CDR3 bases are TGTGCCAGCAGCACCTCCTCAGGGTCGGGGACAGAAAAACTGTTTTTT. Its protein is CASSTSSGSGTEKLFF. The V gene is TRBV21-1, the J gene TRBJ1-4; the D call in the table, TRBD1, was not verified against the DNA. TRBV21-1 is reported as a pseudogene. CDR3 length equals 16 residues.

The V call is TRBV6-5, the J call TRBJ1-1; 8 bases are shared with TRBD1. The V and J ends lost 7 bases and 5 bases, in that order; junction bases with no gene match: 6. Germline V gene data show CDR1 as MNHEY and CDR2 as SVGAGI. This CDR3 is 13 amino acids long. CDR3 coding DNA: TGTGCCAGCACCGACAGGGGTGAGACTGAAGCTTTCTTT. This translates into CASTDRGETEAFF.

The chain is built from TRBV28 and TRBJ1-4, with D possibly TRBD1 on 5 matching bases. CDR3 length: 17 amino acids. Germline-derived CDR1 and CDR2 are MDHEN and SYDVKM. The ends were cut back, 5 bases at V and 7 bases at J, with 23 bases in the middle. In DNA, the CDR3 is TGTGCCAGCAGTCCCCGGGGACTGCCTGAAGATACTGAAAAACTGTTTTTT. Translated, it gives CASSPRGLPEDTEKLFF.

The chain uses TRBV19 and TRBJ1-3; D is possibly TRBD1 (6 bases). This CDR3 has 15 amino acids. CDR1 and CDR2 from the germline V gene are LNHDA and SQIVND (reference sequence). Trimming cost V 8 bases and J 0 bases, with 14 bases left between them. The CDR3 nucleotides read TGTGCCAGTCTCCCTCCGACAGGCTCTGGAAACACCATATATTTT. It specifies CASLPPTGSGNTIYF.

The chain is built from TRBV5-1 and TRBJ2-1; the D gene is possibly TRBD1 (6 bases). Trimming pared 0 bases from V and 4 bases from J, leaving 14 bases between. Germline V gene data show CDR1 as SGHRS and CDR2 as YFSETQ. CDR3 length equals 16 residues. CDR3 sequence reads: CASSLAPRGKYNEQFF. The DNA of the CDR3 is TGCGCCAGCAGCTTGGCCCCCAGGGGTAAGTACAATGAGCAGTTCTTC.

The chain recombines TRBV27 with TRBJ2-6, with D possibly being TRBD2 (6 bases). Per the germline V gene, CDR1 is MNHEY and CDR2 is SMNVEV (reference sequence). The CDR3 length is 14 residues. V was trimmed by 5 bases and J by 4 bases, leaving 9 bases between them. The CDR3 loop is CASSRGTGANVLTF. The CDR3 nucleotides are TGTGCCAGCAGTCGGGGGACCGGGGCCAACGTCCTGACTTTC. Full variable domain (rest looked up from reference TRBV27 and TRBJ2-6): EAQVTQNPRYLITVTGKKLTVTCSQNMNHEYMSWYRQDPGLGLRQIYYSMNVEVTDKGDVPEGYKVSRKEKRNFPLILESPSPNQTSLYFCASSRGTGANVLTFGAGSRLTVL.